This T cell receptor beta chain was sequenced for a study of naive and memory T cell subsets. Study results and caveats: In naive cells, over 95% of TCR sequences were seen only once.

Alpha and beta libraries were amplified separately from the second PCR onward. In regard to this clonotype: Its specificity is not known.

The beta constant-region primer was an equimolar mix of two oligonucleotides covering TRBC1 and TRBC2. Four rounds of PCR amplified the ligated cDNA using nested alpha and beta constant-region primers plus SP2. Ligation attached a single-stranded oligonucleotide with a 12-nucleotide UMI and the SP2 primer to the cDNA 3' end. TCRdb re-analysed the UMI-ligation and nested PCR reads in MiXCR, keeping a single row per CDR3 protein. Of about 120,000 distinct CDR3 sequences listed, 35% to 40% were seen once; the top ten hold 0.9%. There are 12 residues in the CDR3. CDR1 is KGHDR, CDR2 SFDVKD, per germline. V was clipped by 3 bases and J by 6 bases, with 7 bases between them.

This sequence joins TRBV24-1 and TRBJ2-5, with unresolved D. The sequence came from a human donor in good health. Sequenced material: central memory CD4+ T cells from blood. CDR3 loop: CATSDGPKTQYF. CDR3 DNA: TGTGCCACCAGTGATGGGCCAAAGACCCAGTACTTC.